This T cell receptor (beta chain) appears in the sequencing data of a study of OX40 agonist ivuxolimab in advanced cancers. Study-level background: Ivuxolimab, which targeted the costimulatory receptor OX40 (CD134), was an agonistic, fully human IgG2 monoclonal antibody. Intravenous ivuxolimab was administered to patients every 2 weeks at six dose levels: 0.01, 0.1, 0.3, 1.5, 3 and 10 mg/kg. Among the roughly 52 dose-escalation patients, about 19 had hepatocellular carcinoma, approximately 15 melanoma, 9 renal cell carcinoma and 9 head and neck cancer. In the dose-escalation cohort, 70% to 85% of patients were male, and the mean age was 60 years with a range of about 20 to 90. Patients were allowed to have had prior anti-PD-1, anti-PD-L1 or anti-CTLA-4 therapy, and approximately 37% of the dose-escalation patients had been treated with checkpoint inhibitors. Partial responses were achieved by three dose-escalation patients, of whom one had hepatocellular carcinoma and two had cutaneous melanoma. The point of sequencing TCRbeta in the periphery was to test whether ivuxolimab changed TCR sequence diversity and drove clonal T-cell expansion. The monotherapy dose-escalation portion (N = 52 patients) of the phase I ivuxolimab trial is reported in the paper. Findings and caveats that apply to the study as a whole: At doses from 0.1 to 3.0 mg/kg, clonal expansion was seen in both CD4+ and CD8+ blood T cells between baseline and week 6. On average, CD8+ T cells showed more expanded clones than CD4+ T cells after ivuxolimab. In the 0.1-3.0 mg/kg groups, partial responders were among the patients with the lowest normalized peripheral clonal expansion, particularly in CD8+ T cells. Low levels of normalized T-cell clonal expansion were also seen in some nonresponding patients. The antigen specificity of the clonally expanded peripheral T cells was not determined.

Cut back by 3 bases and 1 base, the V and J ends lie 10 bases apart. The CDR3 runs 14 residues from the cysteine to the phenylalanine. The read is trimmed to its CDR3 DNA, 42 bases read in frame from base 1. CDR1 and CDR2 are drawn from the germline V gene: SGDLS, YYNGEE. The trial excluded patients who had a history of autoimmune disease or were on systemic immunosuppression. Peripheral blood for TCR sequencing was collected from all dose cohorts at baseline, on cycle 4 day 1, and on cycle 7 day 1. The samples were taken from a phase I, first-in-human, multicenter, open-label dose-escalation trial of ivuxolimab. The trial enrolled adults with locally advanced or metastatic head and neck squamous cell, hepatocellular, melanoma or renal cell carcinoma. CD4+ and CD8+ T cells were sorted separately from peripheral blood before TCR sequencing. To sequence the TCRbeta CDR3 region, genomic DNA was isolated from the sorted cells. The immunoSEQ Assay was used for sequencing of TCRbeta CDR3 regions. What TCRdb holds here is the immuneACCESS table cut down to in-frame rearrangements. Part of the clones is not present; checked against another copy, under half of the missing clones reflect an unresolved V gene, and the others are unexplained. The sample has fewer than 55,000 clones on record, about nine tenths of them singletons. The top ten clones comprise around 1.8% of the sample.

This clone was found a few times. Its antigen remains undetermined. Qualities for individual bases were not recorded, and no much larger clone is one base off. This chain joins TRBV9 to TRBJ1-1, with the D gene not confidently named. The TCR was taken from an adult with an advanced solid tumor such as melanoma, head and neck, liver or kidney cancer. Specimen: CD4+ or CD8+ T cells sorted from blood, collected in a trial of the OX40 agonist ivuxolimab. Read as DNA, the sequence is TGTGCCAGCAGCGGCCGGGCCCCGAACACTGAAGCTTTCTTT. Its protein product is CASSGRAPNTEAFF.